Detailed here is one T cell receptor (beta chain). Its antigen is not known. This sample was included in a study of graft-versus-host responses after intestinal transplantation. Study context: Tacrolimus plus steroids were given to all recipients for about three years, preceded by anti-thymocyte globulin induction.

Assay: immunoSEQ multiplex PCR; the TCRdb copy retains only in-frame clones and omits some. The table records over 45,000 clones, around 92% of them present only once. Study conclusions and caveats: GvH clones were found in recipient marrow; some appeared first in ileum or blood.

CDR1 is SGHDN, CDR2 FVKESK, per germline. The V and J ends lost 5 bases and 2 bases respectively, with 13 bases between them. The CDR3 is made up of 14 amino acids. The sample was unstimulated CD4+ T cells sorted from spleen or lymph node cells, taken before transplant. This TCR derives from a human donor who was the organ donor for an intestinal transplant. The chain is built from TRBV14 and TRBJ2-7; D possibly corresponds to TRBD2 (5 bases). The CDR3, as DNA: TGTGCCAGCAGCTTAGGAGGCGGAACCTACGAGCAGTACTTC. It yields the protein CASSLGGGTYEQYF.